One T cell receptor beta chain is described in this entry. The record originates from a study of radiation and T cells in renal cell carcinoma. Time point denoted: blood 2 weeks post-SBRT. Sample treatment: 15 Gy SBRT to primary tumor, nephrectomy 4 weeks later. Clear cell pathology was present in this patient's renal cell carcinoma. Some clones are missing from TCRdb's copy, which holds only in-frame ones; the method was immunoSEQ multiplex PCR. The sample shows tens of thousands of clones, 80% of them seen only once. Trimming took 8 bases from V and 0 from J, leaving 8 bases between them. This CDR3 spans 12 amino acids. Germline CDR1 and CDR2: SNHLY and FYNNEI.

This clonotype originated in a woman between 65 and 79 years old with renal cell carcinoma. The chain combines TRBV2 with TRBJ2-7; D gene uncertain. The material sequenced was blood, taken from a patient whose treatment included radiotherapy and nephrectomy. The CDR3 DNA sequence: TGTGCCAGCTTCAGGAGCTCCTACGAGCAGTACTTC. The encoded protein is CASFRSSYEQYF.